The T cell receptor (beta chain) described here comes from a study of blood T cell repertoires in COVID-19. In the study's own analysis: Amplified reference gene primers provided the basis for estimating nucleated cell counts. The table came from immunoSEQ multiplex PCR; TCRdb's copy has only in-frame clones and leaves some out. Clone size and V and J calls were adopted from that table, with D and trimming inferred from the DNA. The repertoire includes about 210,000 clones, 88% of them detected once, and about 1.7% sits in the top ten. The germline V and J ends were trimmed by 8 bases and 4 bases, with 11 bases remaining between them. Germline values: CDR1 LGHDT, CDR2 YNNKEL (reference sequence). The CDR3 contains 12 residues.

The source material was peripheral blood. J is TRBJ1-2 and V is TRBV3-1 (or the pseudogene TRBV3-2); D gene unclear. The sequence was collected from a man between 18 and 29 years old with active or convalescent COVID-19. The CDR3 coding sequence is TGTGCCAGCGGAGGAACGAGCTATGGCTACACCTTC. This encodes CASGGTSYGYTF.